This T cell receptor beta chain derives from a study of CD4 T cells in relation to SARS-CoV-2 and coronaviruses. Findings and caveats of the study: Pre-pandemic and post-infection samples never came from the same donor.

Naive and memory CD4+ T cells were cultured with CEF, then survey-sequenced. Some clones are missing from TCRdb's copy, which holds only in-frame ones; the method was immunoSEQ multiplex PCR. Of some 30,000 clones detected, more than 75% appear once; the ten largest clones hold around 3.7%. For less than eleven days, roughly 9.4 x 10^4 sorted CD4+ cells grew with T cell-depleted PBMCs and CEF. Germline V gene lookup returns CDR1 SNHLY and CDR2 FYNNEI. The CDR3 length is 11 residues. V gave up 6 bases and J gave up 6 bases, with 9 bases separating them. Worth noting for this clone: Its antigen is not identified.

Sequencing was done on a sample of memory CD4+ T cells from PBMCs, cultured in vitro. The V call is TRBV2, the J call TRBJ2-7, with a tentative D call TRBD1 (6 bases). The sequence came from an adult with COVID-19. This chain's CDR3 is CASSSGVEQYF. CDR3 nucleotides: TGTGCCAGCAGCTCAGGGGTCGAGCAGTACTTC. The entire variable domain, with the rest obtained from reference TRBV2 and TRBJ2-7, is as follows: EPEVTQTPSHQVTQMGQEVILRCVPISNHLYFYWYRQILGQKVEFLVSFYNNEISEKSEIFDDQFSVERPDGSNFTLKIRSTKLEDSAMYFCASSSGVEQYFGPGTRLTVT.